Given below is one T cell receptor (beta chain) in context. This clonotype was seen at least ten times. Its target antigen remains unknown. No per-base quality is available; no much larger clone lies one base away. This record comes from a study of identical twins (dated by TCRdb to about 2016). Study-wide context: TCR alpha and beta repertoires from monozygotic twins, unrelated adults of various ages and cord blood were deep-sequenced to test whether fetal clonotypes persist. To rule out contamination, replicate twin experiments were performed at different times with different library preparation protocols.

The research as a whole found: Zero-insertion analyses could be partly confounded by invariant T cells such as MAIT and iNKT, though diverse VJ usage argued against such confounding for most clonotypes. Compared with coincidental sharing between unrelated individuals, out-of-frame TCR alpha sequences shared between twins had an excess of sequences with low generation probability. Fewer insertions were carried by abundant cord blood beta clonotypes, a similar but weaker trend appeared in young adult naive repertoires, and no such trend appeared in memory repertoires. A weaker excess of twin sharing was found in beta out-of-frame sequences because the signal-to-noise ratio was lowered by fewer shared sequences. Because the same donors could not be followed over many years, the conclusions relied on cross-sectional statistical analysis. In monozygotic twins, recombination models systematically underestimated out-of-frame TCR alpha sharing, but the models matched the sharing seen between unrelated individuals.

The receptor library was made with 5' RACE. The sequencer listed for this sample is Illumina HiSeq 2000. A universal primer binding site was introduced by template switching, and a unique molecular identifier was present in the final cDNA, enabling accurate counting of TCR cDNA molecules. Specific primers in the conserved constant-segment region were used to synthesize first-strand cDNA for TCR alpha and beta chains. Each cDNA library was double barcoded, with a SMART-Mk sample barcode plus Illumina barcodes, to control for contamination. Two successive PCR steps introduced TruSeq adapter sequences along with Illumina sample barcodes. The TCR alpha and beta cDNA libraries were sequenced on the Illumina HiSeq platform using custom primers. The authors' analysis ran thus. Raw reads were processed with MiGEC to extract unique molecular identifiers, and MiXCR was used to determine CDR3 positions. For each individual, recombination models were inferred using an EM algorithm with the repgenHMM and IGoR tools. The tcR package in R was used for shared clonotype analysis, with sharing normalized by the product of cloneset sizes. To study raw recombination without the effects of thymic and clonal selection, out-of-frame nonproductive sequences were analyzed. TCRdb's own reprocessing of the public reads used fastp at Q25 and MiXCR and kept productive beta chains. For every CDR3 protein sequence, its rows merge into one entry that carries the most common genes and DNA. In this record, the V and J calls reflect TCRdb's handling and not the investigators' own analysis. This sample comprises about 890,000 distinct CDR3 sequences, roughly an eighth of them detected only once. The top ten hold around 1.5% of the sample.

Only healthy Caucasian donors were included. The twin cohort consisted of three pairs of female monozygotic twins, all aged about 18 to 29 years. Peripheral blood mononuclear cells were used as the source from which RNA for TCR libraries was isolated. This same sample was also part of a study on yellow fever vaccine responses in identical twins. Drawing on the second study: The T cell response to vaccination in identical twins was reported by the authors to appear partly convergent and partly personalized. Focusing on identical twins, the study followed the T cell clones that responded to the vaccine, and did so with precision.

The sequence was obtained from a woman under 30 in good health. The sequenced sample consisted of PBMCs.

The CDR3 reads CAISESRRDRVRNEQFF. The DNA reads TGTGCCATCAGTGAGTCGCGCCGGGACAGGGTGAGGAATGAGCAGTTCTTC. The sequence is built from TRBV10-3 and TRBJ2-1; TRBD1 aligns with 9 central bases. From its cysteine to its phenylalanine, the CDR3 spans 17 amino acids. Only the CDR3 region is kept as DNA, spanning 51 bases read in frame from base 1. The germline V gene encodes CDR1 ENHRY and CDR2 SYGVKD. V trim: 0 bases; J trim: 7 bases; unmatched bases: 10.